These T cell receptor beta chains were read from a single sample in a study of blood T cells in healthy people across ages. TCRdb reprocessed the 5' RACE reads via MiXCR and lists one record per CDR3 protein. In the table there are 800,000 or so distinct CDR3 sequences, approximately 65% of which are singletons. The sample comprised blood. All receptors derive from a man aged 25 to 40 in good health. Both conserved end residues are part of each CDR3. A D gene is named only where the DNA matches it firmly. Size values are once, few and many counts, or a class for expanded clones, and some rows have none.

j_call clone_size v_call d_call cdr3_aa cdr3_nt
TRBJ2-1 NA TRBV7-9 NA CASSGPDRPNNEQFF TGTGCCAGCAGCGGTCCGGACAGACCAAACAATGAGCAGTTCTTC
TRBJ2-5 NA TRBV3-1 NA CASSQGILETQYF TGTGCCAGCAGCCAAGGCATTTTAGAGACCCAGTACTTC
TRBJ2-7 NA TRBV4-2 TRBD2 CASSLSVASGGVNEQYF TGTGCCAGCAGCTTAAGTGTAGCTAGCGGGGGGGTGAACGAGCAGTACTTC
TRBJ1-1 NA TRBV6-5 NA CASSASGLSEAFF TGTGCCAGCAGCGCCAGCGGCCTCTCTGAAGCTTTCTTT
TRBJ2-4 NA TRBV28 TRBD1 CASSPPRTGLAKNIQYF TGTGCCAGCAGTCCACCACGGACAGGCCTAGCCAAAAACATTCAGTACTTC
TRBJ2-7 NA TRBV3-1 TRBD1 CASSQGDSSLSYEQYF TGTGCCAGCAGCCAAGGGGACAGCAGCCTCTCCTACGAGCAGTACTTC
TRBJ2-1 NA TRBV9 NA CAGSARGRGAGNEQFF TGTGCCGGCAGCGCTAGGGGTCGGGGGGCCGGCAATGAGCAGTTCTTC
TRBJ2-5 NA TRBV7-9 TRBD1 CTSRRDRKAQYF TGTACCAGCAGGAGGGACAGGAAGGCCCAGTACTTC
TRBJ1-6 NA TRBV6-1 NA CASTRGVYFSSYNSPLHF TGTGCCAGCACCCGTGGGGTATACTTCAGCTCCTATAATTCACCCCTCCACTTT
TRBJ1-2 NA TRBV7-2 TRBD1 CASSFLSTGGAGGYTF TGTGCCAGCAGCTTCCTTTCCACAGGGGGCGCGGGTGGCTACACCTTC
TRBJ2-5 NA TRBV6-4 TRBD1 CASSRGGQSPNEQYF TGTGCCAGCAGTAGAGGGGGACAGAGTCCGAATGAGCAGTACTTC
TRBJ2-5 NA TRBV10-3 NA CAIREPRNPWTQYF TGTGCCATCAGAGAACCTAGGAACCCGTGGACCCAGTACTTC
TRBJ2-2 NA TRBV3-1 TRBD2 CASSHGAGDTGELFF TGTGCCAGCAGCCATGGGGCGGGGGACACCGGGGAGCTGTTTTTT
TRBJ2-1 NA TRBV20-1 NA CSAIPREEGHNEQFF TGCAGTGCTATACCAAGGGAAGAAGGCCATAATGAGCAGTTCTTC
TRBJ2-1 few TRBV20-1 TRBD2 CSANRLADYNEQFF TGCAGTGCTAACCGACTAGCGGACTACAATGAGCAGTTCTTC
TRBJ1-2 NA TRBV9 NA CASSVDTGTVNYGYTF TGTGCCAGCAGCGTAGATACAGGGACCGTCAACTATGGCTACACCTTC
TRBJ2-1 NA TRBV11-1 NA CASSSWTDYNEQFF TGTGCCAGCAGCTCTTGGACAGACTACAATGAGCAGTTCTTC
TRBJ2-5 NA TRBV20-1 TRBD1 CSAAKPGGDETQYF TGCAGTGCCGCTAAGCCAGGGGGTGACGAGACCCAGTACTTC
TRBJ1-2 few TRBV7-2 TRBD1 CASRPGGGIGYGYTF TGTGCCAGCAGGCCAGGGGGGGGTATCGGCTATGGCTACACCTTC
TRBJ2-3 NA TRBV6-5 TRBD2 CASSTSGASDTQYF TGTGCCAGCAGTACTAGCGGGGCCTCAGATACGCAGTATTTT
TRBJ1-5 NA TRBV15 NA CATSRALSGNQPQHF TGTGCCACCAGCAGAGCTCTGTCCGGCAATCAGCCCCAGCATTTT
TRBJ2-1 few TRBV5-1 TRBD2 CASSRGPSGDYEQFF TGCGCCAGCAGCAGGGGCCCTAGCGGGGATTATGAGCAGTTCTTC
TRBJ2-7 NA TRBV5-1 TRBD1 CASTPRGQGGYEQYF TGCGCCAGCACCCCCCGGGGACAGGGTGGATACGAGCAGTACTTC
TRBJ2-4 NA TRBV18 TRBD1 CASSPGTGLREQYF TGTGCCAGCTCACCCGGGACAGGGCTCCGGGAGCAGTACTTC
TRBJ2-1 NA TRBV12-5 TRBD1 CASGLGGGNEQFF TGTGCTAGTGGTTTAGGGGGCGGAAATGAGCAGTTCTTC
TRBJ2-3 NA TRBV4-2 TRBD2 CASSQMRERLAPDTRYF TGTGCCAGCAGCCAGATGAGGGAGAGACTAGCGCCAGATACGCGGTATTTT
TRBJ2-1 few TRBV29-1 TRBD2 CSVGRGGVDEQFF TGCAGCGTTGGCCGCGGGGGGGTAGATGAGCAGTTCTTC
TRBJ2-3 NA TRBV28 NA CASSLSLAGPDTQYF TGTGCCAGCAGTTTATCCCTGGCAGGGCCAGATACGCAGTATTTT
TRBJ2-3 NA TRBV10-3 TRBD2 CAISRTSGVDTQYF TGTGCCATCAGTAGGACTAGCGGGGTAGATACGCAGTATTTT
TRBJ2-7 once TRBV9 NA CASSVGGSSYEQHF TGTGCCAGCAGCGTAGGAGGGAGCTCCTACGAGCAGCACTTC
TRBJ2-7 few TRBV20-1 TRBD1 CSAITRDRSYEQYF TGCAGTGCTATTACCCGGGACAGGAGCTACGAGCAGTACTTC
TRBJ2-1 NA TRBV7-2 NA CASSSQRGARYNEQFF TGTGCCAGTAGCTCTCAGAGGGGGGCCAGATACAATGAGCAGTTCTTC
TRBJ1-4 NA TRBV7-6 NA CASSTIVADEKLFF TGTGCCAGCAGCACAATTGTCGCCGATGAAAAACTGTTTTTT
TRBJ2-2 NA TRBV25-1 NA CASSYRVTGELFF TGTGCCAGCAGTTACAGGGTTACCGGGGAGCTGTTTTTT
TRBJ2-7 few TRBV5-1 NA CASSLAPGPNYEQYF TGCGCCAGCAGCTTGGCGCCAGGACCAAATTACGAGCAGTACTTC
TRBJ2-1 many TRBV20-1 TRBD2 CSARDNGRGGYNEQFF TGCAGTGCTAGAGATAATGGTCGGGGGGGATACAATGAGCAGTTCTTC
TRBJ2-7 once TRBV3-1 NA CASSQEGKGEQYF TGTGCCAGCAGCCAGGAAGGAAAGGGCGAGCAGTACTTC
TRBJ2-4 once TRBV28 NA CASREILAKNIQYF TGTGCCAGCAGGGAAATCTTAGCCAAAAACATTCAGTACTTC
TRBJ2-5 few TRBV15 NA CATSREGHKYQETQYF TGTGCCACCAGCAGAGAGGGACATAAGTACCAAGAGACCCAGTACTTC
TRBJ2-7 NA TRBV6-2/TRBV6-3 NA CASSLEGRYEQYF TGTGCCAGCAGTTTAGAGGGCCGCTACGAGCAGTACTTC
TRBJ2-1 few TRBV7-2 TRBD2 CASSTSLAVNEQFF TGTGCCAGCAGCACCAGCCTAGCGGTCAATGAGCAGTTCTTC